This T cell receptor (beta chain) was recorded in a study of control samples from healthy donors and cancer patients. Trimming pared 5 bases from V and 10 bases from J, leaving 21 bases between. Germline CDR1 and CDR2: SGHDT and YYEEEE. This CDR3 region has 14 residues. Method: immunoSEQ multiplex PCR; TCRdb's copy keeps in-frame clones and lacks some. The sample records some 190,000 clones, 91% being singletons. V is TRBV5-6 and J is TRBJ1-2; D may be TRBD1 (6 bases). This receptor was identified in a man younger than 45 in good health. The sequencing sample was made of blood. The CDR3 nucleotides are TGTGCCAGCAGACGAATCAGACAGGCCCTGGACTACACCTTC. Translating it yields CASRRIRQALDYTF.